This section outlines one TCR beta chain sequence together with its context. Trimming removed 5 bases from V and 7 bases from J, with 15 bases in between. The V gene's germline CDR1 is SEHNR and CDR2 FQNEAQ (reference sequence). This CDR3 region has 13 residues. The source of the sample is a study of shared clonotypes between healthy human individuals. Assay used: immunoSEQ multiplex PCR; TCRdb lists only in-frame clones, some missing. The sample has about 500,000 clones, roughly 80% seen once. The chain joins TRBV7-9 to TRBJ2-7; D is possibly TRBD1 or TRBD2 (5 bases each). This TCR came from a woman aged 40 to 50 in good health. Some clones in this sample may be carry-over from other donors' samples. The sample consisted of PBMCs. This CDR3 is CASSLSGGFEQYF. The CDR3 DNA sequence: TGTGCCAGCAGCCTCAGTGGGGGTTTTGAGCAGTACTTC.